This T cell receptor beta chain is drawn from a study of shared clonotypes between healthy human individuals. Looking at the study overall: The people who gave samples were two women and three men aged 18 to 49. For every donor, three CD4 naive, three CD4 memory, two CD8 naive and one CD8 memory plates were used.

Study-level findings and limits: Generation probabilities were higher for clonotypes shared across all four sorted-subset donors than for unshared ones.

Naive CD8 populations comprised CD45RO-negative cells positively selected for CCR7, excluding terminally differentiated effector memory CD45RA+ cells. Each of the donors was a healthy adult who was HIV-negative and had not had a recent acute infection or vaccination. Only one count was recorded for this clone. Its specificity is unknown. Other nucleotide sequences in the sample specify the same CDR3. Only in-frame clones appear in the TCRdb table, and some are missing; sequencing was by immunoSEQ multiplex PCR. The table shows millions of clones, with approximately 94% occurring only once. The sequencing sample was made of naive CD8+ T cells from PBMCs. This sequence was found in a man aged 18 to 29 in good health. Some clones in this sample may be carry-over from other donors' samples.

CDR3 protein: CASSLGVSYNEQFF. The CDR3 bases are TGTGCCAGCAGTTTAGGGGTTTCCTACAATGAGCAGTTCTTC. The chain couples TRBV27 to TRBJ2-1; D uncertain. The ends were cut back, 2 bases at V and 1 base at J, with 6 bases in the middle. Germline V gene lookup returns CDR1 MNHEY and CDR2 SMNVEV (reference sequence). The CDR3 is 14 residues long.